Shown below are 14 T cell receptor beta chains from a single sample sequenced in a study of read filtering for tumor transcriptome and immune sequencing. Molecular barcoded adaptors covering alpha/delta and beta/gamma chains were used on 400 to 450 ng RNA. MiXCR, applied by TCRdb to the reads, yields one record per CDR3 protein. Of about 10,000 distinct CDR3 sequences listed, 15% to 20% are singletons. The sequenced sample was a population of CD138-negative cells sorted from bone marrow. Receptors were obtained from a donor over 35 with multiple myeloma.

The rearrangement joins TRBV19 to TRBJ1-2; D might be TRBD1 (6 bases). Germline V gives CDR1 LNHDA, CDR2 SQIVND (reference sequence). This CDR3 region has 13 residues. V was pared by 10 bases and J by 7 bases, with 19 bases between. The CDR3 region is CATFDRTLRGYTF. The CDR3, as DNA: TGTGCCACTTTTGACAGGACCCTACGTGGCTACACCTTC.

The table lists this clonotype with many counts. Written as DNA, the CDR3 is TGTGCCAGCAGCTTAGGCAGGAGCGCCTACGAGCAGTACTTC. Translated: CASSLGRSAYEQYF. This chain joins TRBV11-2 and TRBJ2-7; D call uncertain. V was clipped by 1 base and J by 2 bases, with 9 bases between them. This CDR3 comprises 14 residues. Germline CDR1 reads SGHAT; CDR2 reads FQNNGV. The whole variable domain, filled in from reference TRBV11-2 and TRBJ2-7, reads EAGVAQSPRYKIIEKRQSVAFWCNPISGHATLYWYQQILGQGPKLLIQFQNNGVVDDSQLPKDRFSAERLKGVDSTLKIQPAKLEDSAVYLCASSLGRSAYEQYFGPGTRLTVT.

This clonotype was detected a few times. It is likely a read error: a sequence one base away is far more abundant. V is TRBV20-1 and J is TRBJ2-3, with D unresolved. The J call may not be correct, given that the DNA end is closer to TRBJ2-1. Germline CDR1 is DFQATT and CDR2 is SNEGSKA (reference sequence). This CDR3 has 15 residues. CDR3 in amino acids: CSARPVGIGYSEQFF. CDR3 nucleotides: TGCAGTGCTAGGCCGGTGGGGATTGGCTACAGTGAGCAGTTCTTC.

In its sample, this clonotype was seen many times. Since a much larger clone is just one base distant, this may be a read error. This chain links TRBV10-3 with TRBJ2-7; 7 nucleotides line up with TRBD2. The J segment lost 9 bases and the V segment lost 3 bases, leaving 8 bases of the junction unmatched. The CDR3 spans 13 residues. Germline V gene sequence: CDR1 ENHRY, CDR2 SYGVKD. The CDR3 here is CAISDRGEDGQYF. As DNA, the CDR3 is TGTGCCATCAGTGATCGGGGGGAGGACGGGCAGTACTTC.

This clonotype showed up many times. A read error may explain this, as a much larger clone is one base away. The gene calls are TRBV5-1 and TRBJ2-1; D not resolved. The CDR3 totals 12 residues. Germline CDR1 and CDR2: SGHRS and YFSETQ. Trimming pared 2 bases from V and 13 bases from J, leaving 13 bases between. CDR3 protein: CASSFSTLDQFF. In nucleotides, the CDR3 is TGCGCCAGCAGCTTCAGCACCCTCGACCAGTTCTTC.

This clonotype was detected ten times or more. The V call is TRBV7-6, the J call TRBJ1-3; D remains ambiguous. There are 14 residues in the CDR3. CDR1 and CDR2 from the germline V gene are SGHVS and FNYEAQ. V was cut by 4 bases and J by 3 bases, with 10 bases left in between. The CDR3 loop reads CASSSPPIGNTIYF. CDR3 DNA sequence: TGTGCCAGCAGCTCCCCTCCCATTGGAAACACCATATATTTT.

This clonotype is categorized as medium-sized. The chain links TRBV6-6 to TRBJ2-6; D remains ambiguous. Germline V CDR1 and CDR2: MNHNY, SVGAGI (reference sequence). The CDR3 totals 15 residues. V lost 4 bases and J 0 bases, leaving 7 bases between the germline ends. In nucleotides, the CDR3 is TGTGCCAGCAGTTTCAGTTACTCTGGGGCCAACGTCCTGACTTTC. Translating gives CASSFSYSGANVLTF.

This clonotype appeared many times. The chain employs TRBV4-1 and TRBJ2-5; TRBD2 aligns across 8 bases. V gave up 3 bases and J gave up 5 bases; unmatched junction bases: 8. The CDR3 totals 15 residues. In germline, CDR1 is MGHRA, CDR2 YSYEKL. The CDR3, as DNA: TGCGCCAGCAGCCACTCCCGGACTAGCCCGGAGACCCAGTACTTC. It yields the protein CASSHSRTSPETQYF.

This rearrangement joins TRBV7-9 to TRBJ2-5, with D possibly called TRBD1 or TRBD2 (6 bases each). CDR1 SEHNR and CDR2 FQNEAQ come from the germline V gene (reference sequence). Trimming stripped 0 bases from V and 3 bases from J, with 17 bases between. The CDR3 runs 17 residues. The CDR3 here is CASSLARGAFGEETQYF. In DNA, the CDR3 is TGTGCCAGCAGCTTAGCGAGGGGGGCCTTCGGGGAAGAGACCCAGTACTTC. Combining the CDR3 with reference TRBV7-9 and TRBJ2-5 gives the whole variable domain DTGVSQNPRHKITKRGQNVTFRCDPISEHNRLYWYRQTLGQGPEFLTYFQNEAQLEKSRLLSDRFSAERPKGSFSTLEIQRTEQGDSAMYLCASSLARGAFGEETQYFGPGTRLLVL.

At least ten counts were recorded for this clonotype. The rearrangement joins TRBV9 to TRBJ2-1, with a tentative D call TRBD2 (6 bases). There are 16 residues in the CDR3. Germline V gene sequence: CDR1 SGDLS, CDR2 YYNGEE. The ends were cut back, 0 bases at V and 7 bases at J, with 17 bases in the middle. The CDR3 sequence: CASSVARFGTENEQFF. CDR3 bases: TGTGCCAGCAGCGTAGCTCGGTTCGGGACTGAAAATGAGCAGTTCTTC.

Regarding this clonotype: A read error is likely here: a far larger clone is one base away. The chain is built from TRBV6-1 and TRBJ2-1; D perhaps matches TRBD1 (5 bases). CDR3 size: 13 residues. Germline CDR1 reads MNHNS; CDR2 reads SASEGT. As DNA, the CDR3 is TGTGGCAGCAGTTATAGTGGGGCCGATGAGCAGTTCTTC. Encoded protein: CGSSYSGADEQFF.

There are many counts of this clonotype. The rearrangement joins TRBV20-1 to TRBJ2-2; D unclear. Trimming left V 2 bases short and J 1 base short, with 5 bases between. This CDR3 has 13 residues. CDR1 DFQATT and CDR2 SNEGSKA come from the germline V gene (reference sequence). DNA of the CDR3: TGCAGTGCTAGATATGTGAACACCGGGGAGCTGTTTTTT. It is translated as CSARYVNTGELFF.

Within the sample, this clonotype is medium-sized. This chain connects TRBV7-2 to TRBJ2-1; the D call may be TRBD1 or TRBD2 (6 bases each). The CDR3 spans 14 residues. CDR1 and CDR2 (germline): SGHTA, FQGNSA. Trimming shortened V by 4 bases and J by 9 bases, and 16 bases separated the two germline ends. CDR3 sequence reads: CASSSGGRGIEQFF. In nucleotides, the CDR3 is TGTGCCAGCAGCTCTGGGGGGCGCGGGATTGAGCAGTTCTTC.

This clonotype has ten or more counts. V gene TRBV20-1 combines with J gene TRBJ2-7, with 8 bases that match TRBD1. Germline V gene data show CDR1 as DFQATT and CDR2 as SNEGSKA (reference sequence). The CDR3 length is 15 residues. V was pared by 0 bases and J by 3 bases, with 7 bases of the junction left unmatched. The CDR3 sequence: CSARDTGQGGYEQYF. In nucleotides, the CDR3 is TGCAGTGCTAGAGATACAGGACAGGGAGGCTACGAGCAGTACTTC.